This T cell receptor (beta chain) came from a study of OX40 agonist ivuxolimab in advanced cancers. Trimming pared 0 bases from V and 1 base from J, leaving 16 bases between. The germline V gene encodes CDR1 SGHDT and CDR2 YYEEEE. The CDR3 is made up of 18 amino acids. General study findings and limits: CD8+ T cells averaged more expanded clones than CD4+. CD4+ and CD8+ blood T cells expanded clonally by week 6 at 0.1 to 3.0 mg/kg. Certain nonresponding patients likewise had low normalized T-cell clonal expansion.

A remark on this clone: Its cognate antigen is unknown.

The repertoire was sequenced with immunoSEQ multiplex PCR; TCRdb's copy has only in-frame clones and lacks some. Of roughly 65,000 clones in the sample, 85% are singletons; the top ten hold 3.5% to 4%. The V gene is TRBV5-6, the J gene TRBJ2-2; D is undetermined. This receptor was taken from an adult with an advanced solid tumor such as melanoma, head and neck, liver or kidney cancer. Material: CD4+ or CD8+ T cells sorted from blood, obtained in a trial of the OX40 agonist ivuxolimab. The CDR3: CASSLEALGGMNTGELFF. The CDR3 bases are TGTGCCAGCAGCTTGGAGGCGCTTGGCGGAATGAACACCGGGGAGCTGTTTTTT. Filled out from reference TRBV5-6 and TRBJ2-2, the complete variable domain reads DAGVTQSPTHLIKTRGQQVTLRCSPKSGHDTVSWYQQALGQGPQFIFQYYEEEERQRGNFPDRFSGHQFPNYSSELNVNALLLGDSALYLCASSLEALGGMNTGELFFGEGSRLTVL.